The present T cell receptor (beta chain) was sequenced within a study of neoadjuvant anti-PD-1 for oral cavity cancer. About the research overall: Around day 43, patients without progression received a fourth nivolumab dose before surgery.

Time point denoted: after neoadjuvant nivolumab, at surgical resection. Stage II-IVA oral cavity squamous cell carcinoma was new and untreated by systemic or radiation therapy. The J segment lost 4 bases and the V segment lost 5 bases, leaving 9 bases of the junction unmatched. The CDR3 has 16 residues. Germline loops: CDR1 SGHVS, CDR2 FNYEAQ. The assay was immunoSEQ multiplex PCR, and TCRdb's table has in-frame clones only and misses some. The sample has 9,500 to 13,000 clones; around three fifths are singletons. The origin of this receptor is a person aged 35 to 85 with oral cavity squamous cell carcinoma. Here the sequenced sample was tumor tissue, taken after nivolumab (anti-PD-1) treatment. V gene TRBV7-6 combines with J gene TRBJ2-1, with 9 positions matching TRBD2. The CDR3 loop reads CASSPVGGRAYNEQFF. The CDR3, as DNA: TGTGCCAGCAGCCCTGTGGGCGGGAGGGCATACAATGAGCAGTTCTTC.